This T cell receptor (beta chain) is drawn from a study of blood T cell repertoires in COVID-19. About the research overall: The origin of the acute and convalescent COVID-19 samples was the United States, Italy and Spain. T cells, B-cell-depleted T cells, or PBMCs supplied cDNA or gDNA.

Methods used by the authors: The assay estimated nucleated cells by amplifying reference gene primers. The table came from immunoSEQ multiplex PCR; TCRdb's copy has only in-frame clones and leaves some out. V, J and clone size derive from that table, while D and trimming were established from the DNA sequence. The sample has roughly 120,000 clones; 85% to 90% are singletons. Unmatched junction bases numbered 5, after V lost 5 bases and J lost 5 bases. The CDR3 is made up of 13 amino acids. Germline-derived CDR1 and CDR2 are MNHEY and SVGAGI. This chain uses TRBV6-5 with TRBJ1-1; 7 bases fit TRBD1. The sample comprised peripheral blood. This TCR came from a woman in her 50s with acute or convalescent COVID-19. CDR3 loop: CASSLQGFTEAFF. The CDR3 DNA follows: TGTGCCAGCAGTCTACAGGGGTTTACTGAAGCTTTCTTT.